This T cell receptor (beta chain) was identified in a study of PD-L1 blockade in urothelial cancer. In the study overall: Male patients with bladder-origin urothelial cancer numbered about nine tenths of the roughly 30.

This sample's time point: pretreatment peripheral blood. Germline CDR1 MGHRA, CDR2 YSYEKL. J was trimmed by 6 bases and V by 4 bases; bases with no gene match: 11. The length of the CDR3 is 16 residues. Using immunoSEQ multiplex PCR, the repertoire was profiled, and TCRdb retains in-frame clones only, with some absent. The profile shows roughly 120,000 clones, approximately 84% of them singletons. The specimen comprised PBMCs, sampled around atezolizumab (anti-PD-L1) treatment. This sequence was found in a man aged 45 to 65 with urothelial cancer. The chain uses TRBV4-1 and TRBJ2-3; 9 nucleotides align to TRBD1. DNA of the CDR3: TGCGCCAGCAGCCGACAGGGGGGACAGAGAAGGGATACGCAGTATTTT. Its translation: CASSRQGGQRRDTQYF.